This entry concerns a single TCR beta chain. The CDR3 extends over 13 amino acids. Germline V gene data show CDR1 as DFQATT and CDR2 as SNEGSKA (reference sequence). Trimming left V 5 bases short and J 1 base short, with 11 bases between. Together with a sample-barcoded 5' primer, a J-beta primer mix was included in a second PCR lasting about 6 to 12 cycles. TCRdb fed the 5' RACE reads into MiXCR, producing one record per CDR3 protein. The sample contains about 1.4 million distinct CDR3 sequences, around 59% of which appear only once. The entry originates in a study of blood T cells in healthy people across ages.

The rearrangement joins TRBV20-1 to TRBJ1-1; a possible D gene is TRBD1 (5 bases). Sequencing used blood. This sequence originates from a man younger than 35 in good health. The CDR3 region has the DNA TGCAGTGCTGGGGAGGGGTGGAACACTGAAGCTTTCTTT. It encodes CSAGEGWNTEAFF.